Sequencing of this T cell receptor beta chain was carried out in a study of blood T cell repertoires in COVID-19. Overall study context: Sources were T cells, B-cell-depleted T cells, or PBMCs; the material itself was cDNA or gDNA.

The repertoire was sequenced with immunoSEQ multiplex PCR; TCRdb's copy has only in-frame clones and lacks some. Of almost 250,000 clones in the sample, roughly 86% were seen once. Looked up from germline, CDR1 is WNHNN and CDR2 is SYGVQD (reference sequence). The CDR3 has 14 residues. With 0 bases removed from V and 1 base from J, the gap between germline ends came to 6 bases. The cohort comprised adults aged 18 to 89 years residing in 20 to 30 US areas. The V gene is TRBV10-1, the J gene TRBJ1-1; no firm D call. The sequenced sample consisted of PBMCs or T cells enriched from blood (not recorded which). The source is a woman aged 45 to 65 who had recovered from COVID-19. The CDR3 nucleotides are TGCGCCAGCAGTGAGTCGACGGGGAACACTGAAGCTTTCTTT. Translating it yields CASSESTGNTEAFF.